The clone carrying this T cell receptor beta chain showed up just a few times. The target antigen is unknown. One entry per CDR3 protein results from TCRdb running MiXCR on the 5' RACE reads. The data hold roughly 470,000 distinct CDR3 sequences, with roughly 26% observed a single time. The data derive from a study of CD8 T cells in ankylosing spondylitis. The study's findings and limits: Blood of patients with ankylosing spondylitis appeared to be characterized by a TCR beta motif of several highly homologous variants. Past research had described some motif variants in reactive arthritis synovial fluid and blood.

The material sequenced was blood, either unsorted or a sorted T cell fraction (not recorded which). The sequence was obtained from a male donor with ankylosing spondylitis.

CDR3 amino acids: CASRMNRGSRQYV. CDR3 DNA sequence: TGTGCCAGCAGAATGAACCGGGGCAGCCGGCAGTACGTC. The chain carries TRBV2 and TRBJ2-7; perhaps D is TRBD1 or TRBD2 (5 bases each). This CDR3 is 13 amino acids long. V was cut by 6 bases and J by 9 bases, with 18 bases left in between. CDR1 is SNHLY, CDR2 FYNNEI, per germline.